A selection of T cell receptor beta chains follows, all from one sample in a study of beta chain features in type 1 diabetes. Using immunoSEQ multiplex PCR, the repertoire was profiled, and TCRdb retains in-frame clones only, with some absent. The data show a few hundred thousand clones, approximately 11% seen once. Sequencing input: naive CD4+ T cells from blood. Source of these receptors: a woman aged 25-40 years in good health. Each CDR3 is given with its conserved first and last residue. Fields, in order: CDR3 protein, CDR3 DNA, D gene, V gene, J gene, clone size. D genes are given only for firm matches. A row's size may be missing; if present it is once, few, many or a size class.

CASSLGQGETQYF	TGTGCCAGCAGCTTAGGGCAGGGGGAGACCCAGTACTTC	.	TRBV7-3	TRBJ2-5	few
CASSLSQGSNQPQHF	TGTGCCAGCAGTTTAAGTCAGGGGAGCAATCAGCCCCAGCATTTT	.	TRBV27	TRBJ1-5	.
CASSLDRTGYGYTF	TGCGCCAGCAGCTTGGACAGGACGGGCTATGGCTACACCTTC	.	TRBV5-1	TRBJ1-2	.
CASSLTGVSSYNEQFF	TGTGCCAGCAGCCTAACAGGTGTAAGCTCCTACAATGAGCAGTTCTTC	.	TRBV7-9	TRBJ2-1	.
CASRPGTGYEQYF	TGTGCCAGCAGACCCGGGACAGGCTACGAGCAGTACTTC	TRBD1	TRBV7-8	TRBJ2-7	.
CASSTSGGALWEQYF	TGTGCCAGCAGCACATCAGGGGGAGCTCTTTGGGAGCAGTACTTC	TRBD1	TRBV7-2	TRBJ2-7	once
CASSGTGTGELFF	TGTGCCAGCAGCGGAACAGGGACCGGGGAGCTGTTTTTT	.	TRBV7-2	TRBJ2-2	.
CASSSPGLAGDTDTQYF	TGTGCCAGCAGTTCACCCGGACTAGCGGGGGACACAGATACGCAGTATTTT	TRBD2	TRBV28	TRBJ2-3	.
CASSQAIQGYYNEQFF	TGCGCCAGCAGCCAAGCAATACAGGGATACTACAATGAGCAGTTCTTC	.	TRBV4-3	TRBJ2-1	few
CASSGSGTSSPYEQYF	TGTGCCAGCAGCGGATCCGGGACTAGCAGTCCCTACGAGCAGTACTTC	TRBD2	TRBV7-3	TRBJ2-7	.
CASSPPSDQFNYGYTF	TGTGCCAGCTCACCACCCAGTGATCAGTTCAACTATGGCTACACCTTC	.	TRBV18	TRBJ1-2	.
CASSSLRDSYNEQFF	TGTGCCAGCAGCTCCTTGAGGGACTCCTACAATGAGCAGTTCTTC	.	TRBV11-2	TRBJ2-1	.
CASSSSGLALNEQFF	TGTGCCAGCAGTTCCTCGGGACTAGCCCTCAATGAGCAGTTCTTC	TRBD2	TRBV6-5	TRBJ2-1	.
CASSTHEEHTYEQYF	TGTGCCAGCAGCACCCACGAGGAACATACCTACGAGCAGTACTTC	.	TRBV9	TRBJ2-7	.
CASSLSRLDNEQFF	TGTGCCAGCAGTTTATCTAGACTCGACAATGAGCAGTTCTTC	.	TRBV27	TRBJ2-1	few
CASSLMAGEGEQYF	TGTGCCAGCAGCTTAATGGCGGGAGAGGGCGAGCAGTACTTC	TRBD2	TRBV7-3	TRBJ2-7	.
CASSSGNRGGTGELFF	TGCGCCAGCAGCTCGGGTAACAGGGGCGGCACCGGGGAGCTGTTTTTT	TRBD1	TRBV5-1	TRBJ2-2	few
CASSLWTGGIYNEQFF	TGTGCCAGCAGCTTGTGGACAGGGGGCATCTACAATGAGCAGTTCTTC	TRBD1	TRBV5-6	TRBJ2-1	.
CMDRSNTGELFF	TGCATGGACAGGTCAAACACCGGGGAGCTGTTTTTT	.	TRBV1	TRBJ2-2	few
CASSTQTGSTEAFF	TGTGCCAGCAGCACACAGACAGGGAGCACTGAAGCTTTCTTT	TRBD1	TRBV7-3	TRBJ1-1	.
CASSPSLDIQYF	TGTGCCAGCAGCCCTTCACTGGACATTCAGTACTTC	.	TRBV5-4	TRBJ2-4	few
CASSLGTSGSIGTDTQYF	TGTGCCAGCAGCTTAGGGACTAGCGGGAGTATCGGCACAGATACGCAGTATTTT	TRBD2	TRBV7-9	TRBJ2-3	few
CASSHQTSAETQYF	TGTGCCAGCAGCCACCAGACTAGCGCGGAGACCCAGTACTTC	TRBD2	TRBV5-4	TRBJ2-5	.
CASSPRLAIGETQYF	TGTGCCAGCTCACCAAGACTAGCGATCGGGGAGACCCAGTACTTC	TRBD2	TRBV18	TRBJ2-5	few
CASSLEGVPNYGYTF	TGTGCCAGCAGCTTAGAGGGGGTCCCTAACTATGGCTACACCTTC	.	TRBV7-8	TRBJ1-2	.
CASSYYGTSGYEQYF	TGTGCCAGCAGTTACTACGGGACTAGCGGCTACGAGCAGTACTTC	TRBD2	TRBV6-6	TRBJ2-7	.
CAWSVLGYGYTF	TGTGCCTGGAGTGTCCTAGGCTATGGCTACACCTTC	.	TRBV30	TRBJ1-2	.
CASSVGQQYNEQFF	TGTGCCAGCAGCGTAGGACAACAGTACAATGAGCAGTTCTTC	.	TRBV9	TRBJ2-1	.
CASRVDLSSGSPTQYF	TGTGCCAGCAGGGTGGATCTGAGTAGCGGGAGTCCGACCCAGTACTTC	TRBD2	TRBV5-4	TRBJ2-5	.
CAIRTPGLNNEQFF	TGTGCCATCAGGACCCCGGGACTTAACAATGAGCAGTTCTTC	.	TRBV10-3	TRBJ2-1	.
CASSQDWGGTSSYEQYF	TGCGCCAGCAGCCAAGATTGGGGCGGGACCAGCTCCTACGAGCAGTACTTC	.	TRBV4-3	TRBJ2-7	.
CASSVLSGTSYNEQFF	TGTGCCAGCAGCGTACTGTCTGGGACTAGTTACAATGAGCAGTTCTTC	TRBD2	TRBV9	TRBJ2-1	few
CASSRTLGGEQFF	TGTGCCAGCAGCCGCACCCTAGGGGGTGAGCAGTTCTTC	.	TRBV4-2	TRBJ2-1	.
CASSPTSSSYNEQFF	TGTGCCAGCTCACCGACATCAAGCTCCTACAATGAGCAGTTCTTC	.	TRBV18	TRBJ2-1	few
CASSLAGREQYF	TGTGCCAGCAGCTTAGCGGGGAGAGAGCAGTACTTC	.	TRBV7-9	TRBJ2-7	many
CASSPTGQSYNEQFF	TGCGCCAGCAGCCCCACGGGACAGTCGTACAATGAGCAGTTCTTC	TRBD1	TRBV4-1	TRBJ2-1	.
CASRPRDRATREAFF	TGTGCCAGCAGACCTCGGGACAGGGCCACTAGGGAAGCTTTCTTT	TRBD1	TRBV28	TRBJ1-1	.
CAIRTTGSAAGEQYF	TGTGCCATCAGGACCACAGGGTCGGCAGCCGGTGAGCAGTACTTC	.	TRBV10-3	TRBJ2-7	few
CASSELRGTGELFF	TGTGCCAGCAGTGAACTCCGAGGGACCGGGGAGCTGTTTTTT	.	TRBV2	TRBJ2-2	few
CASSQDITPTGRNYGYTF	TGCGCCAGCAGCCAAGATATTACCCCGACAGGTCGGAACTATGGCTACACCTTC	.	TRBV4-3	TRBJ1-2	.
CASSFPGLAGESDTQYF	TGTGCCAGCAGTTTTCCGGGGCTAGCGGGAGAGTCAGATACGCAGTATTTT	TRBD2	TRBV28	TRBJ2-3	few
CASSSQGARGTDTQYF	TGTGCCAGCAGTTCCCAGGGGGCGAGGGGCACAGATACGCAGTATTTT	TRBD1	TRBV7-8	TRBJ2-3	.
CASSPRIGASLPGNTIYF	TGTGCCAGCAGCCCACGGATAGGGGCTTCACTCCCTGGAAACACCATATATTTT	.	TRBV7-2	TRBJ1-3	.
CASRGQSTDTQYF	TGTGCCAGCAGAGGACAGAGCACAGATACGCAGTATTTT	.	TRBV7-2	TRBJ2-3	few
CAWNKPASGRSYEQYF	TGTGCCTGGAACAAACCGGCTAGCGGGAGATCCTACGAGCAGTACTTC	TRBD2	TRBV30	TRBJ2-7	.
CASSLGQGLGGYTF	TGTGCCAGCAGTTTAGGGCAGGGCCTCGGAGGCTACACCTTC	.	TRBV28	TRBJ1-2	.
CASSEQAPSEQFF	TGTGCCAGCAGCGAACAGGCCCCCAGTGAGCAGTTCTTC	.	TRBV2	TRBJ2-1	few
CASSLSGRVEDTQYF	TGCGCCAGCAGCTTGAGCGGGAGAGTGGAGGATACGCAGTATTTT	TRBD2	TRBV5-1	TRBJ2-3	few
CASSERDRITGELFF	TGTGCCAGCAGTGAACGGGACAGGATTACCGGGGAGCTGTTTTTT	TRBD1	TRBV2	TRBJ2-2	few
CASSIGTSGSVNEQFF	TGTGCCAGTAGTATAGGAACTAGCGGGAGCGTCAATGAGCAGTTCTTC	TRBD2	TRBV19	TRBJ2-1	.
CASSLGTFPGEQFF	TGTGCCAGCAGCTTGGGGACTTTTCCCGGTGAGCAGTTCTTC	.	TRBV7-3	TRBJ2-1	.